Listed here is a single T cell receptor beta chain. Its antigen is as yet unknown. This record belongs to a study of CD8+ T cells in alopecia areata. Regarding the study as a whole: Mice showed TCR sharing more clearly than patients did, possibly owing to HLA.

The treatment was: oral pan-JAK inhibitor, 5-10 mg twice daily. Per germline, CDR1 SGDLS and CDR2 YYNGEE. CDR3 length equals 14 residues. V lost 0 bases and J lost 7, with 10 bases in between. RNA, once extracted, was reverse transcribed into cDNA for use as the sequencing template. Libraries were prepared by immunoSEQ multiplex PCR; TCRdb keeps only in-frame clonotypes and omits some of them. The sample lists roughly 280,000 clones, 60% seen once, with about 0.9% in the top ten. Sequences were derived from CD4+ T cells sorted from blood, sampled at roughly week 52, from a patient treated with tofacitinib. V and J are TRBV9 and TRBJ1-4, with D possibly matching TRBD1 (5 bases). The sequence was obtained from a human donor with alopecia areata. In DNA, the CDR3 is TGTGCCAGCAGCGTAGCGCCGCAGGGTGAAAAACTGTTTTTT. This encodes CASSVAPQGEKLFF.